The clone carrying this TCR beta chain occurred once. Profiling relied on immunoSEQ multiplex PCR, and the TCRdb table lists in-frame clones only, not all of them. Of under 150,000 clones listed, about 90% were seen once; the top ten hold roughly 4.4%. The data are from a study of blood T cell repertoires in COVID-19. The germline CDR1 and CDR2 sequences are SGDLS and YYNGEE. V shed 4 bases and J shed 8 bases, with 18 bases lying between them. This CDR3 has 15 amino acids. The sequence was collected from a woman aged 50 to 65 with acute or convalescent COVID-19. The material sequenced was peripheral blood. The gene calls are TRBV9 and TRBJ1-4; D is ambiguous. The CDR3 here is CASSRVSNSPEKLFF. The CDR3 coding sequence is TGTGCCAGCAGCCGAGTGTCGAATAGTCCCGAAAAACTGTTTTTT.